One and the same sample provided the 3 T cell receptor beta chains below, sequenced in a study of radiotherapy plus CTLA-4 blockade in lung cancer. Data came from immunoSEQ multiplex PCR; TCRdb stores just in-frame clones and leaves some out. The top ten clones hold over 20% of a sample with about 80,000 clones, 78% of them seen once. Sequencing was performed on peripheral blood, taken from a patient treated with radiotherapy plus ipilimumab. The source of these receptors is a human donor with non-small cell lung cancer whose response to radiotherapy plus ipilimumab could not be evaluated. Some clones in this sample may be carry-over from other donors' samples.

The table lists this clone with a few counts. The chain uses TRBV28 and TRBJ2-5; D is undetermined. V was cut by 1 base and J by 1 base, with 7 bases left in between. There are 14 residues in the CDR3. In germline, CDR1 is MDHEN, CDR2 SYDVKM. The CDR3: CASSLYGGQETQYF. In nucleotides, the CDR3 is TGTGCCAGCAGTTTATACGGCGGCCAAGAGACCCAGTACTTC.

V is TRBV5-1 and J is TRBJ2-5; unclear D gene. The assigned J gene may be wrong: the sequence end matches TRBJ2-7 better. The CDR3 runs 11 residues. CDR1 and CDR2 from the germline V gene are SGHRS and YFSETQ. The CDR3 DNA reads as TGCGCCAGCAGCTCGTCCTACGAGCAGTACTTC. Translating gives CASSSSYEQYF.

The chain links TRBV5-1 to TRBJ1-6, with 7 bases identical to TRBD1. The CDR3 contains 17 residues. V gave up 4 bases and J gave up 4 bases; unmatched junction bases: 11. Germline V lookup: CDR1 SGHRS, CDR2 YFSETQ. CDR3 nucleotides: TGCGCCAGCAGCCGCGTACAGGGGAGCCCTTATAATTCACCCCTCCACTTT. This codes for CASSRVQGSPYNSPLHF.